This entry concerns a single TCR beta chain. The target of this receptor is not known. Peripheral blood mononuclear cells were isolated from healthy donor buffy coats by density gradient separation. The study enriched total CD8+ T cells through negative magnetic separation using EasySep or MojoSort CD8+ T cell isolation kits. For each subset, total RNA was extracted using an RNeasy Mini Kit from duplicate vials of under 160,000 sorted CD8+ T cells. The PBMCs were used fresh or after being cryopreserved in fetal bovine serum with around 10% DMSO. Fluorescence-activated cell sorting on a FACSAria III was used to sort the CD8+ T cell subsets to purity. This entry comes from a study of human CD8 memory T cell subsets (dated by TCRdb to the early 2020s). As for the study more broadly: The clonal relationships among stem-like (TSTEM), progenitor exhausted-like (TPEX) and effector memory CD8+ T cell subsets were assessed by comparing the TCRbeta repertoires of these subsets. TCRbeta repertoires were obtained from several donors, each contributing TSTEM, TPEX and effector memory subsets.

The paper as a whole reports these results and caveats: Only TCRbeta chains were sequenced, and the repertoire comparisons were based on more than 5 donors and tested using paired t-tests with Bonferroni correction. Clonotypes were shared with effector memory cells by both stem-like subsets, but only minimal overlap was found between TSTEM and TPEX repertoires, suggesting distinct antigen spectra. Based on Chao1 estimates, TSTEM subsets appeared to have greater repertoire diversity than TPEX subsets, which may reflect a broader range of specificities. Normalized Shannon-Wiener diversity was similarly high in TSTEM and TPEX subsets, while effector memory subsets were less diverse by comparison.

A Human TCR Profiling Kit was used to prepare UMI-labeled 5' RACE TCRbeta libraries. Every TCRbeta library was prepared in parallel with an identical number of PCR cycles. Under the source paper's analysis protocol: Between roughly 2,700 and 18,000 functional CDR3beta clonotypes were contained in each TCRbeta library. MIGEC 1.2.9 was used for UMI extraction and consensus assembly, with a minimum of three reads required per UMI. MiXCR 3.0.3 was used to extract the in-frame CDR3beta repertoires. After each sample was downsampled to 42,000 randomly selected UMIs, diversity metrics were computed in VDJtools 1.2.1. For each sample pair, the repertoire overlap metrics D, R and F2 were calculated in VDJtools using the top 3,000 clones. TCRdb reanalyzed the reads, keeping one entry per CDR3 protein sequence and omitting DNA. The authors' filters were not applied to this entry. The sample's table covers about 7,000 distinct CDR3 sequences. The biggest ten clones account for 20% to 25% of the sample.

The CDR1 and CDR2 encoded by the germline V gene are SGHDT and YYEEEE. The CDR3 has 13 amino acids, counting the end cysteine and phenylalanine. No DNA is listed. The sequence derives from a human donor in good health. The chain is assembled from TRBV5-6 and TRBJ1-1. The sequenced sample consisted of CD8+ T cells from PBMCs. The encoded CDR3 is CATMQGGDTEAFF.